This TCR beta chain was found in a study of T cells in women clearing cervical HPV infection. Study-level background: Women with histologically confirmed HPV16-related CIN3 or worse, 2 with invasive cancer, served as cases. Controls gave blood once infection was undetectable; cases at lesion identification.

On this clone itself: The antigen is unknown. The read terminates 3 residues ahead of where the CDR3 ends, so the germline J gene completes it.

This CDR3 is built from 16 residues. Germline V gives CDR1 SSHAT, CDR2 FNYEAQ (reference sequence). The junction had 11 bases not matched to a gene; V was cut back by 5 bases and J by 6 bases. Study results and caveats: CIN3+ cases had significantly higher TCR repertoire richness than controls, but evenness did not differ.

Dot-blot hybridization genotyped cervical HPV amplified with MY09/MY11 PCR. Profiled with immunoSEQ multiplex PCR; TCRdb holds only in-frame clones, not every one. This sample's table reports over 45,000 clones. What was sequenced was blood buffy coat. The J gene is TRBJ2-3, the V gene TRBV7-7; the match to TRBD2 covers 10 bases. This TCR was sampled from a woman aged 18-69 years with a cervical HPV16 infection that either progressed to CIN3+ or cleared (not recorded which). The CDR3 DNA, read in part, is TGTGCCAGCAGCATGGGACCTAGCGGGAGTTTGGATACG. The encoded protein is CASSMGPSGSLDT. The whole CDR3 protein reads CASSMGPSGSLDTQYF. Combining the CDR3 with reference TRBV7-7 and TRBJ2-3 gives the whole variable domain GAGVSQSPRYKVTKRGQDVTLRCDPISSHATLYWYQQALGQGPEFLTYFNYEAQPDKSGLPSDRFSAERPEGSISTLTIQRTEQRDSAMYRCASSMGPSGSLDTQYFGPGTRLTVL.